This T cell receptor beta chain derives from a study of human T cells and chemical hapten exposure. About the study: Weekly scalp doses of diphenylcyclopropenone were given to patients during the roughly 24-week study. Enrolled patients were predominantly female and had alopecia areata, totalis or universalis.

V was shortened by 4 bases and J by 3 bases, with 10 bases between the two germline ends. The CDR3 contains 13 residues. Germline CDR1 is DFQATT and CDR2 is SNEGSKA (reference sequence). Library preparation tagged each individual cDNA molecule with a unique molecular identifier. MiXCR, run by TCRdb on the RACE reads, gives a single entry per CDR3 protein. The sample consists of about 360,000 distinct CDR3 sequences, roughly 6.9% of them appearing once. This clonotype has at least ten counts. The antigen remains unidentified. Whole-study results and caveats: A positive correlation with patch test score was shown by PT1 expanded TCR counts.

Time point given: patch test 1, 2 weeks after DPC sensitization. Sample treatment: therapeutic diphenylcyclopropenone sensitization with weekly scalp DPC. The source is a woman under 30 with alopecia areata. Some clones in this sample may be carry-over from other donors' samples. Sample: whole blood, taken in connection with sensitization to the hapten diphenylcyclopropenone (DPC). J is TRBJ1-5 and V is TRBV20-1; maybe TRBD1 (6 bases). Here the CDR3 DNA reads TGCAGTGCTACCAGGGGATACAATCAGCCCCAGCATTTT. It encodes CSATRGYNQPQHF.